This T cell receptor beta chain was obtained from a study of blood T cell repertoires in COVID-19. On the study more broadly: Both acute and convalescent COVID-19 samples were obtained from the United States, Italy and Spain. PBMCs, B-cell-depleted T cells, or T cells provided the cDNA or gDNA that made up the material.

The germline V and J ends were trimmed by 2 bases and 6 bases, with 16 bases remaining between them. The CDR3 is made up of 14 amino acids. CDR1 is SQVTM and CDR2 is ANQGSEA in the germline V gene. While infection was still active, Seattle patients were enrolled and then followed longitudinally. Authors' methods: Amplification of reference gene primers was used by the study to estimate nucleated cell counts. The method was immunoSEQ multiplex PCR; TCRdb's version includes in-frame clones alone and lacks a portion of them. That table supplies the V and J calls and clone size; D and trimming were determined from the DNA. The sample consists of 150,000 to 200,000 clones, about 87% of them appearing once.

J is TRBJ1-2 and V is TRBV29-1; D is perhaps TRBD1 (6 bases). This sequence originates from a woman in her 70s with COVID-19, enrolled during active disease. The sample taken for sequencing was peripheral blood. The CDR3 spells CSVERTAKSDGYTF. The DNA for the CDR3 is TGCAGCGTTGAACGGACAGCGAAGTCCGATGGCTACACCTTC.